This T cell receptor beta chain stems from a study of T-cell reconstitution after alpha-beta-depleted transplantation in children. The CDR3 spans 15 residues. The table lists this clonotype with a few counts. Construction of the TCRbeta library involved unique molecular identifiers. TCRdb itself ran the PCR reads through MiXCR, one entry per CDR3 protein. Counted here are around 400,000 distinct CDR3 sequences, just over 20% occurring once; the ten biggest clones make up over 3.5%. The source material was PBMCs from the stem cell graft donor, sampled from the stem cell graft. This TCR derives from a human donor who donated a stem cell graft to a child with acute myeloid leukemia. The rearrangement links TRBV21-1 to TRBJ2-7; TRBD2, the D gene given by the table, was not confirmed from the DNA. TRBV21-1 represents a pseudogene. CDR3 nucleotides: TGTGCCAGCAGCATAGCGAGGGAGGGACGTACCGAGCAGTACTTC. Residues: CASSIAREGRTEQYF.